This TCR beta chain came from a study of OX40 agonist ivuxolimab in advanced cancers. General notes on the study: Ivuxolimab was a fully human IgG2 agonistic monoclonal antibody targeting the costimulatory receptor OX40 (CD134). Intravenous ivuxolimab was administered to patients every 2 weeks at six dose levels: 0.01, 0.1, 0.3, 1.5, 3 and 10 mg/kg. Among the roughly 50 dose-escalation patients, around 20 had hepatocellular carcinoma, roughly 15 melanoma, 9 renal cell carcinoma and 9 head and neck cancer. The dose-escalation cohort was about 83% male with a mean age of about 60 years, ranging from about 20 to 80. Prior anti-PD-1, anti-PD-L1 or anti-CTLA-4 therapy was permitted, and about two fifths of dose-escalation patients had received checkpoint inhibitors. Partial responses occurred in three dose-escalation patients, of whom one had hepatocellular carcinoma and two had cutaneous melanoma. The point of sequencing TCRbeta in the periphery was to test whether ivuxolimab changed TCR sequence diversity and drove clonal T-cell expansion. The monotherapy dose-escalation portion (N of about 50 patients) of the phase I ivuxolimab trial is reported in the paper. Results and caveats for the whole study, not just this receptor: Low levels of normalized T-cell clonal expansion were also seen in some nonresponding patients. After ivuxolimab, more expanded clones were found on average in CD8+ T cells than in CD4+ T cells. The antigen specificity of the peripheral T cells that underwent clonal expansion was not determined. In the 0.1-3.0 mg/kg groups, partial responders were among the patients with the lowest normalized peripheral clonal expansion, particularly in CD8+ T cells. At doses of 0.1 to 3.0 mg/kg, clonal expansion of both CD4+ and CD8+ blood T cells was observed from baseline to week 6.

Patients with autoimmune disease history or receiving systemic immunosuppression were excluded from the trial. Peripheral blood for TCR sequencing was collected from all dose cohorts at baseline, on cycle 4 day 1, and on cycle 7 day 1. Samples were obtained from an open-label, multicenter, first-in-human phase I dose-escalation trial of ivuxolimab. Adults with locally advanced or metastatic head and neck squamous cell, hepatocellular, melanoma or renal cell carcinoma were enrolled in the trial. Before TCR sequencing, CD4+ T cells and CD8+ T cells from peripheral blood were sorted into separate populations. As for this clone: Its antigen remains undetermined. It has no much larger one-base neighbor in the sample; base qualities were not kept.

Sequences LNHDA (CDR1) and SQIVND (CDR2) are obtained from the germline V gene (reference sequence). From V the trimming removes 4 bases and from J it removes 6 bases, while the gene matches leave 3 bases of the junction unaccounted for. The CDR3 sequence holds 13 residues, the cysteine and phenylalanine included. Only CDR3 DNA remains: 39 bases, in frame from the first base. Genomic DNA was isolated from the sorted cells so that the TCRbeta CDR3 region could be sequenced. The immunoSEQ Assay was used to sequence the TCRbeta CDR3 regions. TCRdb's version of the immuneACCESS table is confined to in-frame rearrangements and falls short of the full clone set. An unresolved V gene accounts for under half of the shortfall where checked; the remainder is of unknown origin. The sample contains 50,000 to 60,000 clones, about 91% of them found a single time. Together, the top ten hold 3% to 4.5% of the sample.

The source material was CD4+ or CD8+ T cells sorted from blood, sampled in a trial of the OX40 agonist ivuxolimab. The chain uses TRBV19 and TRBJ1-1; 9 middle bases align to TRBD1. This sequence originates from an adult with an advanced solid tumor such as melanoma, head and neck, liver or kidney cancer. The CDR3 region: CASSKDRGPEAFF. The DNA sequence is given as TGTGCCAGTAGTAAGGACAGGGGACCTGAAGCTTTCTTT.